This T cell receptor beta chain was profiled in a study of blood T cell repertoires in COVID-19. Turning to the study itself: T cells, B-cell-depleted T cells, or PBMCs provided the cDNA or gDNA that served as material.

The repertoire was sequenced with immunoSEQ multiplex PCR; TCRdb's copy has only in-frame clones and lacks some. In the table there are about 280,000 clones, around 88% of which are singletons. All enrollees were about 18 to 89 years old and from 24 US areas. The CDR3 has 17 residues. V shed 0 bases, J shed 6 bases, and the junction held 10 bases outside the gene matches. Germline values: CDR1 LGHNA, CDR2 YSLEER. The V and J genes are TRBV4-3 and TRBJ1-5; TRBD1 matches 8 bases. The receptor was isolated from a woman aged 40 to 50 who had recovered from COVID-19. The sample consisted of PBMCs or T cells enriched from blood (not recorded which). The CDR3 loop reads CASSQDLRQGAGQPQHF. As DNA, the CDR3 is TGCGCCAGCAGCCAAGATCTTCGGCAGGGGGCAGGTCAGCCCCAGCATTTT.